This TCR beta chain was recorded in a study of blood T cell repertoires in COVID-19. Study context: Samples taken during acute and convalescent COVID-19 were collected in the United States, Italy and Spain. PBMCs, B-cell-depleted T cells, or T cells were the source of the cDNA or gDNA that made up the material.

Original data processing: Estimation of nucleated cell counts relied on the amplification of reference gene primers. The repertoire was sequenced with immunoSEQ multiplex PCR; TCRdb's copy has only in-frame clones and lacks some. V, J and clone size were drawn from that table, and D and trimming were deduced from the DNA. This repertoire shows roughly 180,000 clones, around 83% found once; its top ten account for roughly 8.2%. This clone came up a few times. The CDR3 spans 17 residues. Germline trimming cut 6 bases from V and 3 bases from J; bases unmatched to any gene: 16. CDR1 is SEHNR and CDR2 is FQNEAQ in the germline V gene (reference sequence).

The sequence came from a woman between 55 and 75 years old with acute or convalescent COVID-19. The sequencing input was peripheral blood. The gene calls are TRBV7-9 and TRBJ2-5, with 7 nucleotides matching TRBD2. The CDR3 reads CASSSLGLGLGKETQYF. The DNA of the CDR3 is TGTGCCAGCAGTTCACTAGGACTAGGACTGGGTAAAGAGACCCAGTACTTC.